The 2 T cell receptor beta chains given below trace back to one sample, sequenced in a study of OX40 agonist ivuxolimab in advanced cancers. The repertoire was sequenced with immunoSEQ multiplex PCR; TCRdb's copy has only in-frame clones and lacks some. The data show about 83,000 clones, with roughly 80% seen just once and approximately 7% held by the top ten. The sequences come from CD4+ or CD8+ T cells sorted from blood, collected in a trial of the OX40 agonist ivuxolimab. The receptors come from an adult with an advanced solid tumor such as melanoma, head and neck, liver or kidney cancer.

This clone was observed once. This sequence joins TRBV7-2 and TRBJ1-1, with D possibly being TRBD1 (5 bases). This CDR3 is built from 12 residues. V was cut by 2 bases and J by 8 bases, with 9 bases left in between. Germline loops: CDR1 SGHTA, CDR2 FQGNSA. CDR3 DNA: TGTGCCAGCAGCTTATCGACAGTAGAAGCTTTCTTT. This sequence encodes CASSLSTVEAFF.

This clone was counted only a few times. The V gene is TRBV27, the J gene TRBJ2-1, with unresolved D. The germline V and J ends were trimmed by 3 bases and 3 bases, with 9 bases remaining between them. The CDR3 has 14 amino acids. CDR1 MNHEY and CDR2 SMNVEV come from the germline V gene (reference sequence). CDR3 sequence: CASSLNTYYNEQFF. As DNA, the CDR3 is TGTGCCAGCAGTTTGAACACCTACTACAATGAGCAGTTCTTC.